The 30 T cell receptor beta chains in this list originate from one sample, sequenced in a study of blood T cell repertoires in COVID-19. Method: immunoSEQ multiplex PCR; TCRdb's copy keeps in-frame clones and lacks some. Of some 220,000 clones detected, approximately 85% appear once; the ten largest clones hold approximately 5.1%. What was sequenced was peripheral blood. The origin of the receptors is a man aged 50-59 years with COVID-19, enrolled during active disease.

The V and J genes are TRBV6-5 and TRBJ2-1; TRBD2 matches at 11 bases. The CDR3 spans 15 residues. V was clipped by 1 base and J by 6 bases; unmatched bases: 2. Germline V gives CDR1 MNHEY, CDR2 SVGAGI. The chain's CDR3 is CASSYLAGGLNEQFF. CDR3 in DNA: TGTGCCAGCAGTTACTTAGCGGGGGGGCTCAATGAGCAGTTCTTC.

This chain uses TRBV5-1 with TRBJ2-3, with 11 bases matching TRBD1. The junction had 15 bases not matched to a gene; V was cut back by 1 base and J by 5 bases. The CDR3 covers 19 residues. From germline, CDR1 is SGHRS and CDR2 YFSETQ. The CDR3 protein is CASSLSPGQGVYQGDTQYF. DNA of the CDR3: TGCGCCAGCAGCTTGTCCCCGGGACAGGGGGTATATCAAGGAGATACGCAGTATTTT.

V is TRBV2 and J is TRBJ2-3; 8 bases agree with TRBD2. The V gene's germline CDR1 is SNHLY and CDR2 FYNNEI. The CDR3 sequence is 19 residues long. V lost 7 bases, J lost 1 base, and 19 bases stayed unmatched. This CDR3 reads CASKGLGAGETLGTDTQYF. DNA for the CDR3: TGTGCCAGCAAGGGGTTAGGAGCGGGGGAGACCCTTGGCACAGATACGCAGTATTTT. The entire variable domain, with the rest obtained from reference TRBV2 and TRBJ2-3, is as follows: EPEVTQTPSHQVTQMGQEVILRCVPISNHLYFYWYRQILGQKVEFLVSFYNNEISEKSEIFDDQFSVERPDGSNFTLKIRSTKLEDSAMYFCASKGLGAGETLGTDTQYFGPGTRLTVL.

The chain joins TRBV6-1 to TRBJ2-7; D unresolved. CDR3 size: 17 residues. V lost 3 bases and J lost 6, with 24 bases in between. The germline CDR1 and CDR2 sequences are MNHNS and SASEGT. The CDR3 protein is CASSDVSFGRLLFEQYF. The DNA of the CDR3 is TGTGCCAGCAGTGACGTGTCTTTCGGCAGGTTACTTTTCGAGCAGTACTTC.

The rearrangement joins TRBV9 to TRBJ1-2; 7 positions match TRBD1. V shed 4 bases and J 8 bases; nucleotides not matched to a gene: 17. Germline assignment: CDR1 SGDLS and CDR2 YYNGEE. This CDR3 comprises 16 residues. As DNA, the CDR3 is TGTGCCAGCAGCCCGAGGACAGGAGGCACCATGCAGGGCTACACCTTC. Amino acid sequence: CASSPRTGGTMQGYTF.

CDR3 region: CASSLAQIYGYTF. For the CDR3, the DNA is TGTGCCAGCAGCTTAGCCCAGATCTATGGCTACACCTTC. V is TRBV7-2 and J is TRBJ1-2; D remains ambiguous. V lost 0 bases to trimming and J lost 4 bases, with 6 bases between them. CDR3 size: 13 residues. CDR1 and CDR2 (germline): SGHTA, FQGNSA.

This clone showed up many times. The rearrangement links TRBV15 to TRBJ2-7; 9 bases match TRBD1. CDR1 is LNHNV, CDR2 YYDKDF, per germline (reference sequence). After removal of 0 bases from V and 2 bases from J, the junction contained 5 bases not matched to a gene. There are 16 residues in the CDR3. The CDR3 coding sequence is TGTGCCACCAGCAGAGAGTGGACAGGGGTTACCTACGAGCAGTACTTC. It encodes CATSREWTGVTYEQYF.

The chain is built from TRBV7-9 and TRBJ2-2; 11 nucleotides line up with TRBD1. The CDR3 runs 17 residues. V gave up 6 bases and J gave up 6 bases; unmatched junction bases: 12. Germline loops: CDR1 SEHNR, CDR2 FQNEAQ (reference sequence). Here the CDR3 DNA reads TGTGCCAGCAGGCCAAGGTTGGGACAGGGGGGTCCCGGGGAGCTGTTTTTT. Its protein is CASRPRLGQGGPGELFF.

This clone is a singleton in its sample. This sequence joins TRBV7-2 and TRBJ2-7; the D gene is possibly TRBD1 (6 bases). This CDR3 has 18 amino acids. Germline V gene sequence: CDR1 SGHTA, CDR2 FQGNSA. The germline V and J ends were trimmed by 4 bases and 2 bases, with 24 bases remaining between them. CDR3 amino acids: CASSSQAGGSGRPYEQYF. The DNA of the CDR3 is TGTGCCAGCAGCTCCCAAGCTGGGGGCTCCGGGCGCCCCTACGAGCAGTACTTC.

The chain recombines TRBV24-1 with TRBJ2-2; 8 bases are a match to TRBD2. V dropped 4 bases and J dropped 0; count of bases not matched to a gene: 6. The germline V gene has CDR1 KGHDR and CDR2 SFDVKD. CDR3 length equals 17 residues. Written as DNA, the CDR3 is TGTGCCACCAGTGACATCGGACTAGCCCCGAACACCGGGGAGCTGTTTTTT. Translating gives CATSDIGLAPNTGELFF.

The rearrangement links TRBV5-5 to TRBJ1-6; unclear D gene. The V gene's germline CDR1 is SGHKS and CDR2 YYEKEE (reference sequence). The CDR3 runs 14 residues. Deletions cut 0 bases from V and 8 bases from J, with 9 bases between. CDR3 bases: TGTGCCAGCAGCTTGGAAGGGAGGCATTCACCCCTCCACTTT. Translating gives CASSLEGRHSPLHF.

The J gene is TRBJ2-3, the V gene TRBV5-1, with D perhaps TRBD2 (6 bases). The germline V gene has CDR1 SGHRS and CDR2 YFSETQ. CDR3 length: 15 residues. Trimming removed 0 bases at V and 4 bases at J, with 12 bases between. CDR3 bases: TGCGCCAGCAGCTTGGACCTCCCGGGGGCAGATACGCAGTATTTT. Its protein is CASSLDLPGADTQYF.

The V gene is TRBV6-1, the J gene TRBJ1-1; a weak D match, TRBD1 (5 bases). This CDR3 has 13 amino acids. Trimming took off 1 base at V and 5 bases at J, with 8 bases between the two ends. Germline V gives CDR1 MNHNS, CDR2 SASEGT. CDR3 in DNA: TGTGCCAGCAGTGAAGGGACAAGAACTGAAGCTTTCTTT. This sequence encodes CASSEGTRTEAFF.

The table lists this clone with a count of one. The CDR3 DNA is TGTGCCAGCAGTTACCCGGGACAGGGATCGGGCGAGCAGTACTTC. This gives the protein CASSYPGQGSGEQYF. This chain uses TRBV6-5 with TRBJ2-7; 9 bases agree with TRBD1. V shed 2 bases and J 6 bases; nucleotides not matched to a gene: 8. This CDR3 region has 15 residues. Germline V gene sequence: CDR1 MNHEY, CDR2 SVGAGI.

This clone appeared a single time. CDR3 loop: CASSLASTAYNYGYTF. The CDR3 bases are TGTGCCAGCAGCTTAGCTTCGACAGCCTACAACTATGGCTACACCTTC. The chain links TRBV7-9 to TRBJ1-2; weak D call: TRBD1 (5 bases). Germline V gives CDR1 SEHNR, CDR2 FQNEAQ (reference sequence). Between the trimmed V and J ends, which lost 0 bases and 2 bases, there was a span of 13 bases. This CDR3 contains 16 residues.

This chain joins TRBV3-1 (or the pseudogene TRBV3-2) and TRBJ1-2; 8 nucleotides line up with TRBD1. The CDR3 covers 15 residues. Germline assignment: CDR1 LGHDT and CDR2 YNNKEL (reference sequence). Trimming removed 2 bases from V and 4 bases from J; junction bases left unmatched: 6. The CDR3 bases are TGTGCCAGCAGCCAATTAGACAGGGGAGGCTATGGCTACACCTTC. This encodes CASSQLDRGGYGYTF.

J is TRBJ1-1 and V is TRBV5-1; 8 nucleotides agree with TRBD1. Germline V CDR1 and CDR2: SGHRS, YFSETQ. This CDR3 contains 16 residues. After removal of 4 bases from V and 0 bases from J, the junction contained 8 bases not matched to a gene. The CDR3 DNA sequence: TGCGCCAGCAGCCTCGGGACAGGCCAAATGAACACTGAAGCTTTCTTT. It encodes CASSLGTGQMNTEAFF.

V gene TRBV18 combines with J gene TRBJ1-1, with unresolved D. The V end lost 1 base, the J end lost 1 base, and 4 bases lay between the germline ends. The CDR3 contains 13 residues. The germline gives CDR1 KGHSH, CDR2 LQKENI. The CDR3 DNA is TGTGCCAGCTCACCACGGGCGAACACTGAAGCTTTCTTT. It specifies CASSPRANTEAFF.

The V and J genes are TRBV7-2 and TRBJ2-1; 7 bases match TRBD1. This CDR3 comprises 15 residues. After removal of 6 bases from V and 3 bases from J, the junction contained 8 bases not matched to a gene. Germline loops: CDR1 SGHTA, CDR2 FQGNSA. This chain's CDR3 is CASSYGTANYNEQFF. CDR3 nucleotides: TGTGCCAGCAGTTACGGGACAGCCAACTACAATGAGCAGTTCTTC.

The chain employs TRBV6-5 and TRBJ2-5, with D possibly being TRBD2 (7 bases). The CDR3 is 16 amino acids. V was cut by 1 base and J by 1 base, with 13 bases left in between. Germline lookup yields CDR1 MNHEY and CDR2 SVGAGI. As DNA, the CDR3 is TGTGCCAGCAGTTACTTGGGGCGGGGGCGCCAAGAGACCCAGTACTTC. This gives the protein CASSYLGRGRQETQYF.

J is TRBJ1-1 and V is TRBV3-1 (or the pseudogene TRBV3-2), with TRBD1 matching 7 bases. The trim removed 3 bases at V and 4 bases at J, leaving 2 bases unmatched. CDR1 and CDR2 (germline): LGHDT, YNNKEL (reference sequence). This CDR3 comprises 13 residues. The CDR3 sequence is CASSQTGFTEAFF. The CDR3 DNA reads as TGTGCCAGCAGCCAGACAGGGTTCACTGAAGCTTTCTTT.

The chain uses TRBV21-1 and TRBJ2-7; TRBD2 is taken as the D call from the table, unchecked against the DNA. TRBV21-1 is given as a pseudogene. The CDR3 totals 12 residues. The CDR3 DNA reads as TGTGCCAGCAGCCGGGTCGGAGCCGAGCAGTACTTC. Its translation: CASSRVGAEQYF.

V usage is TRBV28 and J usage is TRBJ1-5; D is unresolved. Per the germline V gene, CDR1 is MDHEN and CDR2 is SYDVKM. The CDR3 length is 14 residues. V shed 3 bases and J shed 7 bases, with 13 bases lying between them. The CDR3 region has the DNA TGTGCCAGCAGTTTGGGAGGTCCCGGGCAGCCCCAGCATTTT. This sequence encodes CASSLGGPGQPQHF.

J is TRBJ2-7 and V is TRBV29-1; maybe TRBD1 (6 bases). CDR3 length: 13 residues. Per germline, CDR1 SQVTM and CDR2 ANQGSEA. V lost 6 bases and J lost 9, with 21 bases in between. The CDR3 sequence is CSVSYREPGWQYF. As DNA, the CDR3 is TGCAGCGTATCTTACAGGGAACCGGGGTGGCAGTACTTC.

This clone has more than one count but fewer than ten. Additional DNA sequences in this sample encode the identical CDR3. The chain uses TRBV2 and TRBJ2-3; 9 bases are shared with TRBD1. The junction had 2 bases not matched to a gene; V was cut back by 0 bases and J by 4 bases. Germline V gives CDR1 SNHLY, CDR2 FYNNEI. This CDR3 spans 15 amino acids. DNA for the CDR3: TGTGCCAGCAGTGAAGCTCGGACAGGGGCAGATACGCAGTATTTT. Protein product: CASSEARTGADTQYF.

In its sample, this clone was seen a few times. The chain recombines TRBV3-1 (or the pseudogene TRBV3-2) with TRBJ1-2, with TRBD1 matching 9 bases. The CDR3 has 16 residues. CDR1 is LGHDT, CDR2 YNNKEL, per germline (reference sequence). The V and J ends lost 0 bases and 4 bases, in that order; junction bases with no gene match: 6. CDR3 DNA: TGTGCCAGCAGCCAAGAAGACAGGGGGAGTGTCTATGGCTACACCTTC. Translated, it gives CASSQEDRGSVYGYTF.

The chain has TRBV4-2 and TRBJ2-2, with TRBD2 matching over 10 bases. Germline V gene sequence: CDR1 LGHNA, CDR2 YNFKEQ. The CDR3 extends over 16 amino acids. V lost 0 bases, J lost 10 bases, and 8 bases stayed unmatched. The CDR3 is CASSQDGVAGGEELFF. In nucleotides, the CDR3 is TGTGCCAGCAGCCAAGATGGGGTAGCGGGGGGCGAGGAGCTGTTTTTT.

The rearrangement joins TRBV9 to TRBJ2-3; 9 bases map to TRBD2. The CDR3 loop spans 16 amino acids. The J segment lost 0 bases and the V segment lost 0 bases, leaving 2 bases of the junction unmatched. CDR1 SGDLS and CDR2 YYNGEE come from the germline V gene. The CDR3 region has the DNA TGTGCCAGCAGCGTAGATCTAGCGGGGAGCACAGATACGCAGTATTTT. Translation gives CASSVDLAGSTDTQYF.

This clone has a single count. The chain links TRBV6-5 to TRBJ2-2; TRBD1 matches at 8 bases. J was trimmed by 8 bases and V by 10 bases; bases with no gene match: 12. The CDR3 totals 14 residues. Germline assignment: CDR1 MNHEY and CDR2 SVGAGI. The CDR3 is CATRQGSDSGELFF. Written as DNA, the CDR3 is TGTGCCACCAGACAGGGGAGTGACTCTGGGGAGCTGTTTTTT.

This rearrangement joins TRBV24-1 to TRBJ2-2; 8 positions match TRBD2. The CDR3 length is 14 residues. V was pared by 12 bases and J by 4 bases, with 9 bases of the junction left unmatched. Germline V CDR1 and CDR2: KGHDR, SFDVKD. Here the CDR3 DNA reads TGTGCCGCGCAAACGGGGGGGCGCACCGGGGAGCTGTTTTTT. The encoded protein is CAAQTGGRTGELFF.